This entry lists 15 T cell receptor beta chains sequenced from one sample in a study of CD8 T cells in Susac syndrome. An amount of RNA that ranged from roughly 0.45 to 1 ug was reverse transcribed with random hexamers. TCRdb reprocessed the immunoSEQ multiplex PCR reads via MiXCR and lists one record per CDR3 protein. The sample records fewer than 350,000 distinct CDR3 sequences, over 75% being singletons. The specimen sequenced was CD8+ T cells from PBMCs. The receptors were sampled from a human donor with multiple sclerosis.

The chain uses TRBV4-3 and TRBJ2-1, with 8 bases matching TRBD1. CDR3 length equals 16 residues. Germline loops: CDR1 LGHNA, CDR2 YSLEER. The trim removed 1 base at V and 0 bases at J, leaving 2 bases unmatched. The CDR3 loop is CASSQVTGGSYNEQFF. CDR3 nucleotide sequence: TGCGCCAGCAGCCAAGTAACAGGGGGCTCCTACAATGAGCAGTTCTTC.

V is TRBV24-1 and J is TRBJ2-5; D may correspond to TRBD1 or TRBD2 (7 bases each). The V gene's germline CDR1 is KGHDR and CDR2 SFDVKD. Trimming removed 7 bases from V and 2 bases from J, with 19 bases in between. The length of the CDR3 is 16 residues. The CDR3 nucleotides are TGTGCCACCAGCCTACAGGGGCTGGGGGGGCAAGAGACCCAGTACTTC. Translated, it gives CATSLQGLGGQETQYF.

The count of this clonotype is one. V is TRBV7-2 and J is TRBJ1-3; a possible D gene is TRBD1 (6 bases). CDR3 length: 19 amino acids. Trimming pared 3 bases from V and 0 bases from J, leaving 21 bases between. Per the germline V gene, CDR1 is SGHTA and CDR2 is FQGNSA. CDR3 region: CASSFPNWDIAYSGNTIYF. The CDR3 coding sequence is TGTGCCAGCAGCTTCCCTAATTGGGACATTGCTTACTCTGGAAACACCATATATTTT.

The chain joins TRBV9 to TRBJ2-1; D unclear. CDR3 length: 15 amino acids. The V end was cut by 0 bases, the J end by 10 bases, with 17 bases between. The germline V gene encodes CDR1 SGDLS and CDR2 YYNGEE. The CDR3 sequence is CASSVAVSTQWEQFF. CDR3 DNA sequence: TGTGCCAGCAGCGTAGCAGTCTCGACCCAATGGGAGCAGTTCTTC.

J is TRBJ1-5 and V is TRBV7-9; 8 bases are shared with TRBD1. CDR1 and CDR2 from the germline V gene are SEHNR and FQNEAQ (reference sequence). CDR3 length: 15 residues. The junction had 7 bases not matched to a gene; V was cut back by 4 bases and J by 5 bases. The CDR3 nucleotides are TGTGCCAGCAGCTCCGTGGACAGGGACGATCAGCCCCAGCATTTT. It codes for CASSSVDRDDQPQHF.

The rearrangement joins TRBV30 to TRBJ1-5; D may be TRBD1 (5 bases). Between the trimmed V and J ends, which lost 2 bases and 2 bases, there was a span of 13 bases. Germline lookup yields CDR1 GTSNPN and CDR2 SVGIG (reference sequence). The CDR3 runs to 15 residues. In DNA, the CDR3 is TGTGCCTGGAGTCCGAGGGGTGTTGGCAATCAGCCCCAGCATTTT. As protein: CAWSPRGVGNQPQHF.

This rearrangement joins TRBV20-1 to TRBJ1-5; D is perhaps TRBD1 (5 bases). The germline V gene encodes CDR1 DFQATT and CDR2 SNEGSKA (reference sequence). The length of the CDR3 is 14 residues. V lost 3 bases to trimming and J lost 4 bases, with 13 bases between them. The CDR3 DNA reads TGCAGTGCTAGTGACGGGGACTTTAATCAGCCCCAGCATTTT. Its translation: CSASDGDFNQPQHF.

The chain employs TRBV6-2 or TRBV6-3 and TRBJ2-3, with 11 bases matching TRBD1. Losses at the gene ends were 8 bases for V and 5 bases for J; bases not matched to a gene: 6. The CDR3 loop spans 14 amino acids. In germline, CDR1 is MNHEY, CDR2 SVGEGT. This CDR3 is CASSGQGEVDTQYF. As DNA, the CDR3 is TGTGCCAGCTCGGGACAGGGGGAAGTAGATACGCAGTATTTT.

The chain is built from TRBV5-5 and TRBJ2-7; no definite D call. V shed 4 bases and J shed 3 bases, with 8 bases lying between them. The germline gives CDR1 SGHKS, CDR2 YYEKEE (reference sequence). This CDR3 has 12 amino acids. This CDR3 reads CASSPSDYEQYF. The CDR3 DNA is TGTGCCAGCAGCCCCTCCGACTACGAGCAGTACTTC.

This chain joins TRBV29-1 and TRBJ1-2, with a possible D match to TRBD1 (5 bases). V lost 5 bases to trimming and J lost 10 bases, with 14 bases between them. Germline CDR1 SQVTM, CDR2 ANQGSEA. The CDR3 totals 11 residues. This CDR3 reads CSVRDGAYYTF. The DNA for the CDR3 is TGCAGCGTTAGGGACGGAGCCTACTACACCTTC. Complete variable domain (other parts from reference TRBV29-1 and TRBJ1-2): SAVISQKPSRDICQRGTSLTIQCQVDSQVTMMFWYRQQPGQSLTLIATANQGSEATYESGFVIDKFPISRPNLTFSTLTVSNMSPEDSSIYLCSVRDGAYYTFGSGTRLTVV.

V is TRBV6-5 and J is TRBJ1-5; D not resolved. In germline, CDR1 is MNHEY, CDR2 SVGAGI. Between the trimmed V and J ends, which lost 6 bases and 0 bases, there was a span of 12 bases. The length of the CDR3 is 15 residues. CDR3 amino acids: CASRAGISSNQPQHF. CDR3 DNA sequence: TGTGCCAGCAGGGCCGGGATATCTAGCAATCAGCCCCAGCATTTT.

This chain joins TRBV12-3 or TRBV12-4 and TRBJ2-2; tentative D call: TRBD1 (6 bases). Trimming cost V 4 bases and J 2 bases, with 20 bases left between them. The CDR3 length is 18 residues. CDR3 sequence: CASSSTPGTLLNTGELFF. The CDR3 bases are TGTGCCAGCAGTTCGACCCCCGGGACACTCCTTAACACCGGGGAGCTGTTTTTT.

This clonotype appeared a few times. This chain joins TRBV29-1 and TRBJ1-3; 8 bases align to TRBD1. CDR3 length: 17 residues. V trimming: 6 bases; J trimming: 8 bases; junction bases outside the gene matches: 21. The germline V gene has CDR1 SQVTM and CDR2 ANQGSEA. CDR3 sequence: CSVGAWVTGASGYTIYF. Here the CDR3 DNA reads TGCAGCGTGGGGGCTTGGGTGACAGGGGCCAGCGGGTACACCATATATTTT.

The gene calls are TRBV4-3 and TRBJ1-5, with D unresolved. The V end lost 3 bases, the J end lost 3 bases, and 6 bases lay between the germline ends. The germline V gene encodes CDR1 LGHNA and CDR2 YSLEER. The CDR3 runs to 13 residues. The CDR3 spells CASSHDLNQPQHF. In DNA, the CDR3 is TGCGCCAGCAGCCACGACCTCAATCAGCCCCAGCATTTT.

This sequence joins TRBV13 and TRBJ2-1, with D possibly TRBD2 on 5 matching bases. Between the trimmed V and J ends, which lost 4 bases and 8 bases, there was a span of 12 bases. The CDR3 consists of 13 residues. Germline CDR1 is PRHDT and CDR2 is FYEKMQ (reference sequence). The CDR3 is CASSSGLWDEQFF. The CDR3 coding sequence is TGTGCCAGCAGCTCGGGGTTGTGGGATGAGCAGTTCTTC.